The T cell receptor (beta chain) under discussion was sequenced for a study of blood T cell repertoires in COVID-19. Turning to the study itself: From T cells, B-cell-depleted T cells, or PBMCs came the material, which was cDNA or gDNA.

Germline CDR1 and CDR2: LGHNT and FRNRAP. The CDR3 spans 16 residues. V lost 7 bases and J lost 5; bases outside the gene matches: 11. Original handling: Nucleated cell counts were estimated from reference gene primer amplification. Some clones are missing from TCRdb's copy, which holds only in-frame ones; the method was immunoSEQ multiplex PCR. V and J calls and clone size are given by that table; D and trimming were obtained from the DNA. The data show about 210,000 clones, about 88% seen once. The gene calls are TRBV12-5 and TRBJ2-5, with TRBD2 matching 12 bases. This receptor was obtained from a woman in her thirties or forties with acute or convalescent COVID-19. Sequencing was done on a sample of peripheral blood. The CDR3 reads CASAQTSGGPRETQYF. The CDR3 nucleotides read TGTGCTAGTGCCCAAACTAGCGGGGGGCCGAGGGAGACCCAGTACTTC.